Below are 17 T cell receptor beta chains sequenced from a single sample in a study of beta chain features in type 1 diabetes. As every portion of the isolated RNA was reverse transcribed, the sequencing read expressed TCRB transcripts. Profiling relied on immunoSEQ multiplex PCR, and the TCRdb table lists in-frame clones only, not all of them. The repertoire includes 150,000 to 190,000 clones, 10% of them detected once, and more than 0.45% sits in the top ten. Their cognate antigens are unknown. The study, taken as a whole, reports: TCRB CDR3s from Type 1 diabetes patients were moderately but significantly shorter in all four CD4+ subsets.

The sequenced sample was central memory CD4+ T cells from blood. The source is a man in his thirties or forties with type 1 diabetes.

A few counts support this clone. This chain uses TRBV7-8 with TRBJ1-2; TRBD1 is a possible D gene (6 bases). Germline V gene data show CDR1 as SGHVS and CDR2 as FQNEAQ. This CDR3 region has 13 residues. Deletions cut 1 base from V and 6 bases from J, with 9 bases between. CDR3 in amino acids: CASSLGGGNGYTF. The CDR3 DNA reads TGTGCCAGCAGCTTAGGAGGGGGTAATGGCTACACCTTC. Together with reference TRBV7-8 and TRBJ1-2, the CDR3 gives the full variable domain: GAGVSQSPRYKVAKRGQDVALRCDPISGHVSLFWYQQALGQGPEFLTYFQNEAQLDKSGLPSDRFFAERPEGSVSTLKIQRTQQEDSAVYLCASSLGGGNGYTFGSGTRLTVV.

In its sample, this clone was seen a few times. The genes are TRBV9 and TRBJ2-1; TRBD1 aligns across 8 bases. Trimming cost V 0 bases and J 8 bases; bases outside gene matches: 16. CDR1 SGDLS and CDR2 YYNGEE come from the germline V gene. The CDR3 totals 18 residues. CDR3 DNA: TGTGCCAGCAGCGTAGCCCTCTCGACAGGGGACATTTTGCATGAGCAGTTCTTC. It specifies CASSVALSTGDILHEQFF.

The chain combines TRBV10-3 with TRBJ1-1; possible D gene TRBD1, 5 bases. The CDR3 runs 15 residues. The V end lost 3 bases, the J end lost 1 base, and 12 bases lay between the germline ends. Per germline, CDR1 ENHRY and CDR2 SYGVKD. CDR3 in amino acids: CAISDPGYGNTEAFF. CDR3 nucleotides: TGTGCCATCAGTGATCCAGGGTACGGGAACACTGAAGCTTTCTTT.

The chain carries TRBV7-9 and TRBJ1-1; the match to TRBD1 covers 8 bases. Germline V gene sequence: CDR1 SEHNR, CDR2 FQNEAQ (reference sequence). With 5 bases clipped from V and 0 bases from J, the junction kept 5 bases outside the gene matches. The CDR3 is made up of 15 amino acids. The chain's CDR3 is CASSKWDRLNTEAFF. The CDR3 DNA reads as TGTGCCAGCAGCAAATGGGACAGGTTGAACACTGAAGCTTTCTTT. The full variable domain, completed using reference TRBV7-9 and TRBJ1-1, is DTGVSQNPRHKITKRGQNVTFRCDPISEHNRLYWYRQTLGQGPEFLTYFQNEAQLEKSRLLSDRFSAERPKGSFSTLEIQRTEQGDSAMYLCASSKWDRLNTEAFFGQGTRLTVV.

A few counts support this clone. CDR3 DNA sequence: TGCAGCGTTGCGGGTAGTGGTTGGGGCACAGATACGCAGTATTTT. As protein: CSVAGSGWGTDTQYF. The chain is built from TRBV29-1 and TRBJ2-3; D ambiguous. V was clipped by 4 bases and J by 1 base, with 15 bases between them. This CDR3 is 15 amino acids long. CDR1 is SQVTM and CDR2 is ANQGSEA in the germline V gene.

The V call is TRBV30, the J call TRBJ2-5; perhaps TRBD2 as D (5 bases). CDR1 is GTSNPN and CDR2 is SVGIG in the germline V gene (reference sequence). The CDR3 totals 13 residues. Trimming pared 1 base from V and 6 bases from J, leaving 12 bases between. The DNA for the CDR3 is TGTGCCTGGAGTGCACAGAGCGGCCAGACCCAGTACTTC. Translation gives CAWSAQSGQTQYF.

This clone was seen more than once but under ten times. This sequence joins TRBV10-3 and TRBJ2-7; a weak D match, TRBD1 (6 bases). Germline V gene lookup returns CDR1 ENHRY and CDR2 SYGVKD. The V and J ends lost 3 bases and 2 bases respectively, with 17 bases between them. The CDR3 extends over 16 amino acids. The CDR3 region has the DNA TGTGCCATCAGTGATACCCGAGACAGGTTAGCCTACGAGCAGTACTTC. It codes for CAISDTRDRLAYEQYF.

This clone was found a few times. This chain links TRBV18 with TRBJ1-1; D uncertain. Germline-derived CDR1 and CDR2 are KGHSH and LQKENI. The CDR3 runs to 13 residues. Trimming removed 8 bases from V and 4 bases from J, with 14 bases in between. Here the CDR3 DNA reads TGTGCCAGCCTTACAACTCCAGGCACTGAAGCTTTCTTT. It codes for CASLTTPGTEAFF.

The rearrangement links TRBV19 to TRBJ1-1; D is possibly TRBD1 (6 bases). Between the trimmed V and J ends, which lost 7 bases and 1 base, there was a span of 13 bases. Germline values: CDR1 LNHDA, CDR2 SQIVND (reference sequence). This CDR3 spans 14 amino acids. The CDR3 protein is CASKGVTANTEAFF. The CDR3 DNA reads as TGTGCCAGTAAGGGGGTGACCGCGAACACTGAAGCTTTCTTT.

The chain links TRBV5-1 to TRBJ1-3; D gene uncertain. V was cut by 4 bases and J by 0 bases, with 8 bases left in between. The germline V gene encodes CDR1 SGHRS and CDR2 YFSETQ. This CDR3 region has 14 residues. This CDR3 reads CASSNTNSGNTIYF. Here the CDR3 DNA reads TGCGCCAGCAGCAATACTAACTCTGGAAACACCATATATTTT.

This chain uses TRBV4-1 with TRBJ2-2, with D tentatively TRBD2 (5 bases). Trimming took 0 bases from V and 5 from J, leaving 7 bases between them. Germline CDR1 reads MGHRA; CDR2 reads YSYEKL. This CDR3 is built from 14 residues. CDR3 nucleotide sequence: TGCGCCAGCAGCCAAGAAGAGCGGACCGGGGAGCTGTTTTTT. Protein sequence: CASSQEERTGELFF.

The V gene is TRBV27, the J gene TRBJ1-2; no firm D call. Germline lookup yields CDR1 MNHEY and CDR2 SMNVEV (reference sequence). The CDR3 has 15 amino acids. The germline V and J ends were trimmed by 1 base and 4 bases, with 13 bases remaining between them. The chain's CDR3 is CASSLFGGQLYGYTF. CDR3 sequence (DNA): TGTGCCAGCAGTTTATTCGGTGGGCAGCTCTATGGCTACACCTTC.

The chain has TRBV29-1 and TRBJ1-1, with 7 positions matching TRBD1. The ends lost 4 bases at V and 0 bases at J; junction bases unmatched: 8. The CDR3 extends over 15 amino acids. The germline CDR1 and CDR2 sequences are SQVTM and ANQGSEA. CDR3 residues: CSVAGLGGLNTEAFF. DNA of the CDR3: TGCAGCGTTGCGGGCCTAGGGGGCTTGAACACTGAAGCTTTCTTT.

This chain links TRBV7-3 with TRBJ2-5, with no clear D. The V gene's germline CDR1 is SGHTA and CDR2 FQGTGA. Deletions cut 5 bases from V and 7 bases from J, with 11 bases between. This CDR3 has 12 amino acids. Here the CDR3 DNA reads TGTGCCAGCAGCCACAAAGATTGGACCCAGTACTTC. The encoded protein is CASSHKDWTQYF.

V and J are TRBV19 and TRBJ1-2; D gene ambiguous. V was cut by 1 base and J by 4 bases, with 16 bases left in between. CDR1 is LNHDA, CDR2 SQIVND, per germline (reference sequence). This CDR3 has 16 residues. CDR3 loop: CASSIAYGGGAYGYTF. CDR3 bases: TGTGCCAGTAGTATAGCCTACGGCGGAGGAGCCTATGGCTACACCTTC.

The chain employs TRBV4-3 and TRBJ2-2; 9 nucleotides match TRBD1. There are 18 residues in the CDR3. Germline CDR1 is LGHNA and CDR2 is YSLEER. Trimming removed 0 bases from V and 6 bases from J; junction bases left unmatched: 11. The CDR3 region is CASSQDWEGTGWAGELFF. In DNA form, the CDR3 reads TGCGCCAGCAGCCAAGACTGGGAGGGGACAGGGTGGGCCGGGGAGCTGTTTTTT.

The chain employs TRBV6-5 and TRBJ2-5; a weak D match, TRBD2 (5 bases). V dropped 8 bases and J dropped 3 bases, with 19 bases sitting between them. Looked up from germline, CDR1 is MNHEY and CDR2 is SVGAGI. There are 15 residues in the CDR3. The chain's CDR3 is CASQGLRREEETQYF. Written as DNA, the CDR3 is TGTGCCAGCCAAGGACTCCGGAGAGAGGAAGAGACCCAGTACTTC.